These 8 T cell receptor beta chains share one sample of origin, sequenced in a study of cytomegalovirus exposure and HLA in healthy donors. The study ran its PCR with 60 Vbeta and 13 Jbeta primers. Method: immunoSEQ multiplex PCR; TCRdb's copy keeps in-frame clones and lacks some. The sample consists of about 170,000 clones, 80% to 90% of them appearing once. Sequencing was done on a sample of PBMCs. These receptor sequences come from a woman aged 18-30 years in good health and CMV-seronegative.

This clone was counted only a few times. J is TRBJ1-4 and V is TRBV25-1, with D tentatively TRBD1 (5 bases). The germline V and J ends were trimmed by 6 bases and 7 bases, with 18 bases remaining between them. In germline, CDR1 is MGHDK, CDR2 SYGVNS. CDR3 length equals 15 residues. The CDR3 loop is CASRGSGGAGEKLFF. For the CDR3, the DNA is TGTGCCAGCAGAGGCAGTGGAGGGGCGGGTGAAAAACTGTTTTTT.

V and J are TRBV7-9 and TRBJ2-1; no clear D. Germline loops: CDR1 SEHNR, CDR2 FQNEAQ (reference sequence). Deletions cut 1 base from V and 3 bases from J, with 10 bases between. The CDR3 sequence is 15 residues long. CDR3 loop: CASSLVRNYYNEQFF. In DNA form, the CDR3 reads TGTGCCAGCAGCTTAGTGAGGAACTACTACAATGAGCAGTTCTTC.

This CDR3 is CASSPTGTGLYGYTF. CDR3 DNA sequence: TGTGCCAGCAGTCCGACAGGGACAGGGCTCTATGGCTACACCTTC. The rearrangement joins TRBV27 to TRBJ1-2, with TRBD1 matching over 9 bases. This CDR3 contains 15 residues. Per germline, CDR1 MNHEY and CDR2 SMNVEV (reference sequence). V lost 5 bases and J lost 4; bases outside the gene matches: 8.

V is TRBV5-5 and J is TRBJ1-3; D call uncertain. Germline-derived CDR1 and CDR2 are SGHKS and YYEKEE (reference sequence). There are 11 residues in the CDR3. Trimming shortened V by 5 bases and J by 4 bases, and 4 bases separated the two germline ends. The CDR3 region has the DNA TGTGCCAGCAGTCCAGGAAACACCATATATTTT. Translation: CASSPGNTIYF.

The chain couples TRBV9 to TRBJ2-3; 11 nucleotides agree with TRBD2. The CDR3 sequence is 16 residues long. The V gene's germline CDR1 is SGDLS and CDR2 YYNGEE. Trimming cost V 3 bases and J 5 bases; bases outside gene matches: 8. CDR3 sequence (DNA): TGTGCCAGCAGCGACCTTAGCGGGAGGGCCGTAGATACGCAGTATTTT. As protein: CASSDLSGRAVDTQYF.

This chain links TRBV30 with TRBJ1-1; D remains ambiguous. This CDR3 region has 12 residues. Looked up from germline, CDR1 is GTSNPN and CDR2 is SVGIG (reference sequence). V was trimmed by 1 base and J by 6 bases, leaving 9 bases between them. CDR3 in DNA: TGTGCCTGGAGTGCCAGTCTGGCTGAAGCTTTCTTT. Translating it yields CAWSASLAEAFF.

The V and J genes are TRBV19 and TRBJ2-3; 12 positions agree with TRBD2. CDR3 size: 17 residues. After removal of 5 bases from V and 7 bases from J, the junction contained 13 bases not matched to a gene. Germline V gives CDR1 LNHDA, CDR2 SQIVND (reference sequence). CDR3 DNA: TGTGCCAGTAGTGCCTATCTCCTAGCGGGAGGGCGAAATACGCAGTATTTT. Protein product: CASSAYLLAGGRNTQYF.

The rearrangement uses TRBV9 and TRBJ2-5; D is unclear. V was trimmed by 3 bases and J by 4 bases, leaving 4 bases between them. The CDR3 consists of 11 residues. CDR1 and CDR2 from the germline V gene are SGDLS and YYNGEE. Here the CDR3 DNA reads TGTGCCAGCAGCGATCGAGAGACCCAGTACTTC. Translation gives CASSDRETQYF.